Presented here are 5 T cell receptor beta chains from one specimen sequenced in a study of blood T cell repertoires in COVID-19 (dated by TCRdb to about 2020). The protocol used for the library was the immunoSEQ multiplex PCR assay. Here the immuneACCESS table is served through TCRdb, limited to in-frame sequences with V and J called. Missing clones are a known gap in these copies; in checked studies unresolved V genes cover under half, and the rest lacks a known reason. The sample table holds about 120,000 clones, of which around 77% were seen once. The biggest ten clones account for 15% to 20% of the sample. Source material: peripheral blood. Receptor source: a man in his fifties or sixties with active or convalescent COVID-19.

The genes are TRBV28 and TRBJ2-7; D possibly corresponds to TRBD1 (5 bases). There are 14 residues in the CDR3. Germline V lookup: CDR1 MDHEN, CDR2 SYDVKM. The V gene lost 2 bases and the J gene lost 4 bases, with 12 bases spanning the gap. The CDR3 DNA follows: TGTGCCAGCAGTTTAGCAGGGTCGTATTACGAGCAGTACTTC. Translation gives CASSLAGSYYEQYF.

This rearrangement joins TRBV10-3 to TRBJ2-7, with 7 bases aligning to TRBD1. The trim removed 3 bases at V and 3 bases at J, leaving 2 bases unmatched. CDR1 ENHRY and CDR2 SYGVKD come from the germline V gene. There are 13 residues in the CDR3. This CDR3 reads CAISEGGDYEQYF. For the CDR3, the DNA is TGTGCCATCAGTGAAGGGGGCGACTACGAGCAGTACTTC.

This chain uses TRBV19 with TRBJ2-1, with D tentatively TRBD2 (6 bases). The V gene lost 4 bases and the J gene lost 7 bases, with 20 bases spanning the gap. The germline CDR1 and CDR2 sequences are LNHDA and SQIVND (reference sequence). The CDR3 is 16 residues long. CDR3 coding DNA: TGTGCCAGTAGTACCCAAAGGCGGGGTCTGGGGAATGAGCAGTTCTTC. Its protein is CASSTQRRGLGNEQFF.

The V call is TRBV30, the J call TRBJ2-1; 14 bases are shared with TRBD2. Germline V gene data show CDR1 as GTSNPN and CDR2 as SVGIG (reference sequence). This CDR3 region has 14 residues. Trimming removed 5 bases from V and 10 bases from J; junction bases left unmatched: 7. CDR3 in amino acids: CAWQGLAGVGEQFF. The CDR3, as DNA: TGTGCCTGGCAGGGACTAGCGGGAGTAGGCGAGCAGTTCTTC.

This clone was seen only once. The chain is built from TRBV27 and TRBJ2-7, with a tentative D call TRBD1 (6 bases). Per germline, CDR1 MNHEY and CDR2 SMNVEV (reference sequence). The CDR3 has 14 residues. V was cut by 5 bases and J by 3 bases, with 14 bases left in between. CDR3 sequence reads: CASSVTGTFYEQYF. CDR3 in DNA: TGTGCCAGCAGTGTAACGGGGACATTCTACGAGCAGTACTTC.